This TCR beta chain was sequenced for a study of T cells after yellow fever vaccination. Study-level findings and limits: Primary-vaccination clones mostly resurfaced post-booster (about 96% CD4, roughly 87% CD8). Highly abundant clonotypes carried over from the bulk population could end up in FACS-sorted repertoires as contaminants.

This clonotype was seen many times. Its antigen is undetermined. A process of 5'RACE template switching, which added a universal primer site and UMIs, was used to make TCR cDNA. TCRdb itself ran the 5' RACE reads through MiXCR, one entry per CDR3 protein. The sample records 90,000 to 150,000 distinct CDR3 sequences, about 7.2% being singletons. With V trimmed by 1 base and J by 6 bases, 7 bases remained unmatched. CDR3 length equals 17 residues. Germline loops: CDR1 MNHEY, CDR2 SVGAGI. The receptor comes from a man younger than 35 who received the YFV17D yellow fever vaccine. V gene TRBV6-5 combines with J gene TRBJ2-1; TRBD2 matches 12 bases. Specimen: CD4+ T cells sorted from PBMCs, collected 35 to 50 days after the first yellow fever vaccination. As DNA, the CDR3 is TGTGCCAGCAGTTACTGGACCACTAGCGGGGGGTTCAATGAGCAGTTCTTC. This sequence encodes CASSYWTTSGGFNEQFF.